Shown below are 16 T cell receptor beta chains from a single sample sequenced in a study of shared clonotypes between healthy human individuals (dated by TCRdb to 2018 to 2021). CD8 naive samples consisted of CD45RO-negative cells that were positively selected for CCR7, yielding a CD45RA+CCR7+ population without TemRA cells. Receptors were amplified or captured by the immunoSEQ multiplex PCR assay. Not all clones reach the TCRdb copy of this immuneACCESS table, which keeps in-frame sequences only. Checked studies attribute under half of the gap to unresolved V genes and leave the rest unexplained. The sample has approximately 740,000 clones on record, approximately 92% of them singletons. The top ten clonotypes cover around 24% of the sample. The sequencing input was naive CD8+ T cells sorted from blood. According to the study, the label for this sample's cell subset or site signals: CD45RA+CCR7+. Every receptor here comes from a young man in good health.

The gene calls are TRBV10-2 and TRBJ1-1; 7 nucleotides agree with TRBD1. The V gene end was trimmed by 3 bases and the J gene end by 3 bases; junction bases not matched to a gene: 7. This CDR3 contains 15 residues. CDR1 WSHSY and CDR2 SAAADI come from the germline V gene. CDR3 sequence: CASSDSTGVDTEAFF. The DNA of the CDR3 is TGCGCCAGCAGTGATTCCACAGGGGTGGACACTGAAGCTTTCTTT.

CDR3 in amino acids: CASSYRGSQPQHF. In DNA, the CDR3 is TGTGCCAGCAGTTACAGGGGATCTCAGCCCCAGCATTTT. The chain combines TRBV6-5 with TRBJ1-5; weak D call: TRBD1 (5 bases). V was shortened by 2 bases and J by 6 bases, with 8 bases between the two germline ends. The germline V gene has CDR1 MNHEY and CDR2 SVGAGI. This CDR3 has 13 residues.

In DNA, the CDR3 is TGTGCCAGCAGCTTAGGCCCGGCGGTCTACAATGAGCAGTTCTTC. As protein: CASSLGPAVYNEQFF. The V call is TRBV7-6, the J call TRBJ2-1; D gene unclear. Germline assignment: CDR1 SGHVS and CDR2 FNYEAQ. The ends were cut back, 1 base at V and 3 bases at J, with 10 bases in the middle. There are 15 residues in the CDR3.

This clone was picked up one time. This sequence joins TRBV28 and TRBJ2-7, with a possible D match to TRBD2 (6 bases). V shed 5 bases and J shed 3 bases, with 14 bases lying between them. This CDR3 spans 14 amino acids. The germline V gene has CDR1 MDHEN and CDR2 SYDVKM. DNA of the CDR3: TGTGCCAGCAGTGTACCGGGACTTGGCTACGAGCAGTACTTC. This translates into CASSVPGLGYEQYF.

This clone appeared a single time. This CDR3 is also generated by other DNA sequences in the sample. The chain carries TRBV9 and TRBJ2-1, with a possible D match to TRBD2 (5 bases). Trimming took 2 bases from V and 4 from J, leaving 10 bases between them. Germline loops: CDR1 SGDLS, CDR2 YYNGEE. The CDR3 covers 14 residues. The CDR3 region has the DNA TGTGCCAGCAGCGTGGGCCGAGGGTACAATGAGCAGTTCTTC. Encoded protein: CASSVGRGYNEQFF.

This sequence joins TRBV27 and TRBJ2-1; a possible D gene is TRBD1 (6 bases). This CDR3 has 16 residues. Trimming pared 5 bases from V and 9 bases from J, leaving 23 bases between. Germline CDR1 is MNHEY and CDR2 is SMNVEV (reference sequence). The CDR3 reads CASSPDRPLTRSEQFF. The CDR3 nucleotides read TGTGCCAGCAGTCCTGACAGGCCCCTAACGCGTAGTGAGCAGTTCTTC.

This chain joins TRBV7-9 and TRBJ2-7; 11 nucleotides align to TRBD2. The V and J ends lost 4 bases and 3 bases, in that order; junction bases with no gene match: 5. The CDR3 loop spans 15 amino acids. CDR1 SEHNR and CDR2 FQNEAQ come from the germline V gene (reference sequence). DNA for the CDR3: TGTGCCAGCAGCTCGGGACTAGCGGCCTACTACGAGCAGTACTTC. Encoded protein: CASSSGLAAYYEQYF. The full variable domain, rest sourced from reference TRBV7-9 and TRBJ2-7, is DTGVSQNPRHKITKRGQNVTFRCDPISEHNRLYWYRQTLGQGPEFLTYFQNEAQLEKSRLLSDRFSAERPKGSFSTLEIQRTEQGDSAMYLCASSSGLAAYYEQYFGPGTRLTVT.

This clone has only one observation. Written as DNA, the CDR3 is TGTGCCAGCAGTGACAGTAAATATGGCTACACCTTC. Translated: CASSDSKYGYTF. This chain uses TRBV7-8 with TRBJ1-2; possible D gene TRBD1, 5 bases. V was clipped by 6 bases and J by 5 bases, with 10 bases between them. Germline CDR1 is SGHVS and CDR2 is FQNEAQ. This CDR3 has 12 residues.

CDR3 residues: CASSFIRRGFYGEQFF. DNA of the CDR3: TGTGCCAGCAGCTTTATCCGGAGAGGGTTCTACGGTGAGCAGTTCTTC. The chain recombines TRBV12-1 with TRBJ2-1; the table's D call, TRBD2, was not checked against the DNA. TRBV12-1 is deemed a pseudogene. The CDR3 has 16 residues.

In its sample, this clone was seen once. The chain's CDR3 is CASSLLRAGGSATQYF. The CDR3 coding sequence is TGTGCCAGCAGCCTCCTCCGGGCGGGAGGTTCTGCGACCCAGTACTTC. The rearrangement links TRBV5-4 to TRBJ2-5; the match to TRBD2 covers 8 bases. The V gene's germline CDR1 is SGHNT and CDR2 YYREEE (reference sequence). There are 16 residues in the CDR3. The V gene end was trimmed by 4 bases and the J gene end by 7 bases; junction bases not matched to a gene: 15.

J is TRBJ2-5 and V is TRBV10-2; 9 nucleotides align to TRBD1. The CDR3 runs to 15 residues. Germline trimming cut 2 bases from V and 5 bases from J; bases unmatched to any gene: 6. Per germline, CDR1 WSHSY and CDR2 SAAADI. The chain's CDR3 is CASSEGTGILETQYF. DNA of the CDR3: TGCGCCAGCAGTGAGGGGACAGGGATTCTCGAGACCCAGTACTTC.

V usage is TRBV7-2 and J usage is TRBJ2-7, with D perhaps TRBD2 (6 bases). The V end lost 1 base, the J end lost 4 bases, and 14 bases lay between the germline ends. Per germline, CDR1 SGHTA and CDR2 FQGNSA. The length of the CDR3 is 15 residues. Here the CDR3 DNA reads TGTGCCAGCAGCTTAGGTTCCGGGAGTGGATACGAGCAGTACTTC. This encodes CASSLGSGSGYEQYF.

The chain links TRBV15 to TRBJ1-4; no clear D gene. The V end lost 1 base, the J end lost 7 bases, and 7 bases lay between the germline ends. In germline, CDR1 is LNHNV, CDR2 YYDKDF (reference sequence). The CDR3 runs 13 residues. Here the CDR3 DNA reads TGTGCCACCAGCAGAGGACGTCTTGAAAAACTGTTTTTT. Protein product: CATSRGRLEKLFF.

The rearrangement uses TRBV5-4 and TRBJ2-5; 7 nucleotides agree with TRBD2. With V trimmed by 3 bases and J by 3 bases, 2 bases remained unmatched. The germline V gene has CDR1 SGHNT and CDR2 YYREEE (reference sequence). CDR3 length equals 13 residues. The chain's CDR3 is CASSSLAEETQYF. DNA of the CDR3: TGTGCCAGCAGCTCCCTAGCGGAAGAGACCCAGTACTTC.

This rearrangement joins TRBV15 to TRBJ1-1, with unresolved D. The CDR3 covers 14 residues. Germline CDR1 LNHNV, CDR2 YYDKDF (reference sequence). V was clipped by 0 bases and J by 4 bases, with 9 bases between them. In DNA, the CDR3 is TGTGCCACCAGCAGAGATCGGTTCGGCACTGAAGCTTTCTTT. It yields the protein CATSRDRFGTEAFF.

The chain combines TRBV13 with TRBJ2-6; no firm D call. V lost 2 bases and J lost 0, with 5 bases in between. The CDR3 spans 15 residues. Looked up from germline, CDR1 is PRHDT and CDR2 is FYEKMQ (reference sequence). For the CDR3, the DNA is TGTGCCAGCAGCTTAAGTGACTCTGGGGCCAACGTCCTGACTTTC. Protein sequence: CASSLSDSGANVLTF. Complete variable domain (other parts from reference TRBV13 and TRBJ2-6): AAGVIQSPRHLIKEKRETATLKCYPIPRHDTVYWYQQGPGQDPQFLISFYEKMQSDKGSIPDRFSAQQFSDYHSELNMSSLELGDSALYFCASSLSDSGANVLTFGAGSRLTVL.